Below, 19 T cell receptor beta chains from the same sample are listed, as sequenced in a study of vaccination and CD4 T cells after COVID-19. Treatment of the sample: approximately 11-day PBMC culture with coronavirus spike peptide pools or control peptides (ViraFEST assay). Sequencing of cultured CD4+ T cell DNA used the Oncomine TCR Beta short-read assay. TCRdb called the PCR reads again in MiXCR, with one record for every CDR3 protein. The sample lists around 18,000 distinct CDR3 sequences, about 56% occurring once. Their antigens remain unidentified. Material: CD4+ T cells from blood, cultured in vitro, obtained before SARS-CoV-2 vaccination. Receptors were obtained from a human donor who had recovered from COVID-19.

The rearrangement uses TRBV20-1 and TRBJ2-3, with D maybe TRBD2 (5 bases). The V end was cut by 1 base, the J end by 2 bases, with 19 bases between. Germline lookup yields CDR1 DFQATT and CDR2 SNEGSKA (reference sequence). The CDR3 has 17 amino acids. The CDR3 loop is CSARGFGRSGNTDTQYF. CDR3 bases: TGCAGTGCTAGAGGCTTTGGCCGGAGCGGAAACACAGATACGCAGTATTTT.

This clonotype was seen more than once but under ten times. This chain connects TRBV20-1 to TRBJ1-5; 7 bases map to TRBD1. Germline V CDR1 and CDR2: DFQATT, SNEGSKA (reference sequence). J lost 0 bases, V lost 5 bases, and 10 bases had no gene match. The CDR3 has 16 residues. The CDR3 here is CSAPDRDGYSNQPQHF. DNA of the CDR3: TGCAGTGCTCCCGACAGGGACGGCTATAGCAATCAGCCCCAGCATTTT.

This chain connects TRBV6-1 to TRBJ2-5; the match to TRBD2 covers 10 bases. The CDR3 spans 14 residues. Germline V gives CDR1 MNHNS, CDR2 SASEGT. V shed 5 bases and J 4 bases; nucleotides not matched to a gene: 4. CDR3 region: CASSLLAGLETQYF. CDR3 in DNA: TGTGCCAGCAGTCTACTAGCGGGGTTAGAGACCCAGTACTTC.

V gene TRBV28 combines with J gene TRBJ2-3; D gene unclear. The CDR3 is made up of 13 amino acids. Trimming took 5 bases from V and 2 from J, leaving 8 bases between them. Germline V CDR1 and CDR2: MDHEN, SYDVKM. CDR3 region: CASSDTFTDTQYF. CDR3 DNA sequence: TGTGCCAGCAGTGACACCTTCACAGATACGCAGTATTTT.

This rearrangement joins TRBV2 to TRBJ2-7; the match to TRBD1 covers 7 bases. The germline V gene encodes CDR1 SNHLY and CDR2 FYNNEI. The CDR3 loop spans 12 amino acids. After removal of 9 bases from V and 6 bases from J, the junction contained 8 bases not matched to a gene. The CDR3 region has the DNA TGTGCCAGGAATACAGGGGTGGGCGAGCAGTACTTC. It codes for CARNTGVGEQYF.

This clonotype was seen a handful of times. The chain recombines TRBV20-1 with TRBJ1-6; TRBD1 aligns across 9 bases. J was trimmed by 8 bases and V by 4 bases; bases with no gene match: 9. Germline loops: CDR1 DFQATT, CDR2 SNEGSKA (reference sequence). The CDR3 runs to 15 residues. CDR3 in DNA: TGCAGTGCTATGCCCGGACAGGGGAGTTATTCACCCCTCCACTTT. Protein product: CSAMPGQGSYSPLHF.

The chain employs TRBV7-9 and TRBJ1-1, with D possibly TRBD1 on 5 matching bases. Trimming left V 1 base short and J 4 bases short, with 10 bases between. The CDR3 has 14 amino acids. Germline V gives CDR1 SEHNR, CDR2 FQNEAQ (reference sequence). In DNA form, the CDR3 reads TGTGCCAGCAGCTTAGAGGGACTGGCCACTGAAGCTTTCTTT. Its translation is CASSLEGLATEAFF.

V is TRBV7-3 and J is TRBJ2-2; weak D call: TRBD1 (5 bases). Trimming stripped 2 bases from V and 2 bases from J, with 6 bases between. The CDR3 contains 14 residues. CDR1 SGHTA and CDR2 FQGTGA come from the germline V gene. The CDR3 DNA is TGTGCCAGCAGCTTAGACAGCAACACCGGGGAGCTGTTTTTT. Protein sequence: CASSLDSNTGELFF.

This clonotype was counted a single time. The genes are TRBV7-6 and TRBJ2-7; perhaps TRBD1 as D (6 bases). Germline V gene data show CDR1 as SGHVS and CDR2 as FNYEAQ. V was pared by 2 bases and J by 0 bases, with 11 bases between. The CDR3 extends over 15 amino acids. The CDR3, as DNA: TGTGCCAGCAGCTTAATAACAGGGAGCTCCTACGAGCAGTACTTC. Its protein product is CASSLITGSSYEQYF.

This clonotype was counted a single time. V gene TRBV2 combines with J gene TRBJ1-1; TRBD1 is a possible D gene (5 bases). CDR1 and CDR2 from the germline V gene are SNHLY and FYNNEI. This CDR3 has 14 amino acids. Trimming cost V 2 bases and J 6 bases, with 13 bases left between them. CDR3 nucleotides: TGTGCCAGCAGTGAAATCAGGGTGACATCTGAAGCTTTCTTT. Protein: CASSEIRVTSEAFF.

By share, this clonotype ranks as medium-sized. This chain uses TRBV7-3 with TRBJ1-1; D is unresolved. V lost 6 bases, J lost 0 bases, and 8 bases lay in between. The germline CDR1 and CDR2 sequences are SGHTA and FQGTGA. The length of the CDR3 is 13 residues. DNA of the CDR3: TGTGCCAGCAGTACACAGTTGAACACTGAAGCTTTCTTT. Residues: CASSTQLNTEAFF. Complete variable domain (other parts from reference TRBV7-3 and TRBJ1-1): GAGVSQTPSNKVTEKGKYVELRCDPISGHTALYWYRQSLGQGPEFLIYFQGTGAADDSGLPNDRFFAVRPEGSVSTLKIQRTERGDSAVYLCASSTQLNTEAFFGQGTRLTVV.

The rearrangement links TRBV2 to TRBJ2-7, with a possible D match to TRBD1 (7 bases). There are 14 residues in the CDR3. CDR1 is SNHLY and CDR2 is FYNNEI in the germline V gene. V lost 8 bases, J lost 3 bases, and 17 bases lay in between. This CDR3 reads CASLLGQEGYEQYF. CDR3 nucleotide sequence: TGTGCCAGCCTCCTCGGACAGGAGGGCTACGAGCAGTACTTC.

The chain is built from TRBV4-3 and TRBJ2-5, with 8 bases aligning to TRBD2. With 0 bases clipped from V and 4 bases from J, the junction kept 7 bases outside the gene matches. Germline-derived CDR1 and CDR2 are LGHNA and YSLEER. The CDR3 length is 16 residues. Here the CDR3 reads CASSQDLSGGGETQYF. CDR3 DNA: TGCGCCAGCAGCCAAGATTTGTCGGGAGGGGGAGAGACCCAGTACTTC.

The chain uses TRBV27 and TRBJ2-5, with 7 nucleotides matching TRBD1. The junction had 5 bases not matched to a gene; V was cut back by 6 bases and J by 1 base. CDR3 length: 14 residues. Germline CDR1 and CDR2: MNHEY and SMNVEV (reference sequence). In nucleotides, the CDR3 is TGTGCCAGCAGCACAGGGGCCGTCCAAGAGACCCAGTACTTC. Translated: CASSTGAVQETQYF.

In its sample, this clonotype was seen a few times. The rearrangement joins TRBV20-1 to TRBJ2-7; 7 bases align to TRBD1. Germline V gene sequence: CDR1 DFQATT, CDR2 SNEGSKA (reference sequence). Trimming removed 0 bases from V and 6 bases from J; junction bases left unmatched: 11. The CDR3 extends over 15 amino acids. CDR3 sequence reads: CSARDRRTGIGEQYF. The CDR3, as DNA: TGCAGTGCTAGAGACCGACGGACAGGAATCGGCGAGCAGTACTTC.

The V call is TRBV15, the J call TRBJ2-1; D may be TRBD2 (6 bases). V dropped 0 bases and J dropped 0 bases, with 9 bases sitting between them. This CDR3 is 16 amino acids long. Germline V lookup: CDR1 LNHNV, CDR2 YYDKDF (reference sequence). The CDR3 DNA follows: TGTGCCACCAGCAGAGATTGGCGGGACTCCTACAATGAGCAGTTCTTC. It specifies CATSRDWRDSYNEQFF. Drawing the rest from reference TRBV15 and TRBJ2-1, the complete variable domain is DAMVIQNPRYQVTQFGKPVTLSCSQTLNHNVMYWYQQKSSQAPKLLFHYYDKDFNNEADTPDNFQSRRPNTSFCFLDIRSPGLGDTAMYLCATSRDWRDSYNEQFFGPGTRLTVL.

This chain joins TRBV7-2 and TRBJ2-7; 11 bases agree with TRBD1. The V gene end was trimmed by 7 bases and the J gene end by 2 bases; junction bases not matched to a gene: 16. CDR1 SGHTA and CDR2 FQGNSA come from the germline V gene. The CDR3 is 18 amino acids. CDR3 region: CASKRGLGQGANAYEQYF. CDR3 DNA: TGTGCCAGCAAAAGGGGACTCGGACAGGGGGCTAATGCCTACGAGCAGTACTTC.

V and J are TRBV24-1 and TRBJ2-1; 12 bases agree with TRBD1. The germline V gene encodes CDR1 KGHDR and CDR2 SFDVKD. This CDR3 is built from 15 residues. Trimming cost V 3 bases and J 8 bases; bases outside gene matches: 4. DNA for the CDR3: TGTGCCACCAGTGATCCGGGACAGGGGGCCGATGAGCAGTTCTTC. As protein: CATSDPGQGADEQFF.

V is TRBV4-1 and J is TRBJ2-1, with TRBD1 as a possible D gene (6 bases). Trimming cost V 3 bases and J 5 bases, with 14 bases left between them. The CDR3 runs to 15 residues. Per the germline V gene, CDR1 is MGHRA and CDR2 is YSYEKL. DNA of the CDR3: TGCGCCAGCAGCCATGGCTCAGCAGGGGACAATGAGCAGTTCTTC. Its protein is CASSHGSAGDNEQFF.